The 30 T cell receptor beta chains in this list originate from one sample, sequenced in a study of blood T cell repertoires in COVID-19. The table came from immunoSEQ multiplex PCR; TCRdb's copy has only in-frame clones and leaves some out. Of fewer than 300,000 clones in the sample, roughly 90% were seen once. The sample comprised PBMCs or T cells enriched from blood (not recorded which). These receptors all stem from a young woman who had recovered from COVID-19.

This chain uses TRBV28 with TRBJ1-1; unclear D gene. This CDR3 region has 12 residues. Looked up from germline, CDR1 is MDHEN and CDR2 is SYDVKM. V was pared by 7 bases and J by 3 bases, with 9 bases between. The CDR3 DNA is TGTGCCAGCACCTCCGCGGACACTGAAGCTTTCTTT. It is translated as CASTSADTEAFF.

The chain uses TRBV7-9 and TRBJ1-5; TRBD1 agrees at 10 bases. Trimming removed 4 bases from V and 4 bases from J; junction bases left unmatched: 4. Germline CDR1 is SEHNR and CDR2 is FQNEAQ (reference sequence). This CDR3 contains 15 residues. Here the CDR3 DNA reads TGTGCCAGCAGCTCTCCGGGACAGGGGAATCAGCCCCAGCATTTT. This encodes CASSSPGQGNQPQHF.

This chain links TRBV9 with TRBJ2-6, with 7 bases aligning to TRBD1. V lost 0 bases and J lost 2; bases outside the gene matches: 11. The CDR3 is made up of 19 amino acids. Germline V lookup: CDR1 SGDLS, CDR2 YYNGEE. The CDR3 DNA reads TGTGCCAGCAGCGTAGGGGTGTACAGGGGCACGCCTGGGGCCAACGTCCTGACTTTC. The encoded protein is CASSVGVYRGTPGANVLTF.

This chain connects TRBV5-1 to TRBJ2-7, with TRBD2 identical over 7 bases. The V segment lost 0 bases and the J segment 4 bases; nucleotides outside the gene matches: 7. The CDR3 is made up of 15 amino acids. Germline CDR1 is SGHRS and CDR2 is YFSETQ. DNA of the CDR3: TGCGCCAGCAGCTTGGGGGAGGGCCCCATTTACGAGCAGTACTTC. It is translated as CASSLGEGPIYEQYF.

The gene calls are TRBV10-1 and TRBJ2-1; 9 nucleotides line up with TRBD2. There are 15 residues in the CDR3. CDR1 is WNHNN and CDR2 is SYGVQD in the germline V gene (reference sequence). V lost 8 bases, J lost 2 bases, and 7 bases stayed unmatched. The CDR3 here is CASLGGGRAYNEQFF. CDR3 bases: TGCGCCAGCCTAGGGGGCGGGAGGGCCTACAATGAGCAGTTCTTC.

The chain recombines TRBV24-1 with TRBJ2-1, with a tentative D call TRBD1 (6 bases). Germline values: CDR1 KGHDR, CDR2 SFDVKD. The V and J ends lost 3 bases and 1 base respectively, with 9 bases between them. This CDR3 comprises 15 residues. The CDR3 DNA reads TGTGCCACCAGTGATCGTCAGGGGTCCTACAATGAGCAGTTCTTC. Translated: CATSDRQGSYNEQFF.

This clone was picked up one time. The rearrangement joins TRBV4-1 to TRBJ1-2, with 7 bases lining up with TRBD1. Germline V lookup: CDR1 MGHRA, CDR2 YSYEKL. This CDR3 has 15 residues. The junction had 8 bases not matched to a gene; V was cut back by 1 base and J by 6 bases. CDR3 DNA: TGCGCCAGCAGCCAAGGTGACAGGGCCTTCAATGGCTACACCTTC. It translates to CASSQGDRAFNGYTF.

V gene TRBV9 combines with J gene TRBJ2-3, with D perhaps matching TRBD2 (6 bases). Looked up from germline, CDR1 is SGDLS and CDR2 is YYNGEE. CDR3 size: 19 residues. Trimming stripped 3 bases from V and 7 bases from J, with 30 bases between. The CDR3 spells CASSAPEGSGRGRGYTQYF. CDR3 bases: TGTGCCAGCAGCGCCCCAGAGGGGTCCGGGAGAGGCAGAGGGTATACGCAGTATTTT. Full variable domain (remainder filled in from reference TRBV9 and TRBJ2-3): DSGVTQTPKHLITATGQRVTLRCSPRSGDLSVYWYQQSLDQGLQFLIQYYNGEERAKGNILERFSAQQFPDLHSELNLSSLELGDSALYFCASSAPEGSGRGRGYTQYFGPGTRLTVL.

This clone occurred a few times. In the same sample, other DNA sequences code for this CDR3. The rearrangement joins TRBV30 to TRBJ2-7; D may be TRBD2 (6 bases). The CDR3 has 12 amino acids. Germline V lookup: CDR1 GTSNPN, CDR2 SVGIG (reference sequence). V was clipped by 3 bases and J by 3 bases, with 9 bases between them. Here the CDR3 DNA reads TGTGCCTGGAGAGGCGGGAACTACGAGCAGTACTTC. Translation gives CAWRGGNYEQYF.

The chain uses TRBV28 and TRBJ1-2; D may be TRBD1 (5 bases). V lost 5 bases and J 4 bases, leaving 11 bases between the germline ends. The germline CDR1 and CDR2 sequences are MDHEN and SYDVKM. This CDR3 comprises 13 residues. The CDR3 DNA follows: TGTGCCAGCAGTCGGGGGACCGTCTATGGCTACACCTTC. Amino acid sequence: CASSRGTVYGYTF.

V usage is TRBV12-3 or TRBV12-4 and J usage is TRBJ1-2; D possibly corresponds to TRBD1 (6 bases). CDR3 length equals 12 residues. V was trimmed by 6 bases and J by 8 bases, leaving 13 bases between them. CDR3 DNA sequence: TGTGCCAGCAGGCGGGGGGCTCGGGGCTACACCTTC. Translating it yields CASRRGARGYTF.

The chain joins TRBV4-1 to TRBJ2-7, with 13 positions matching TRBD2. Germline V gene data show CDR1 as MGHRA and CDR2 as YSYEKL. The CDR3 runs 18 residues. V was clipped by 2 bases and J by 5 bases; unmatched bases: 12. This CDR3 is CASSQPITSGRAKNEQYF. The CDR3 DNA is TGCGCCAGCAGCCAACCGATCACTAGCGGGAGGGCCAAAAACGAGCAGTACTTC.

The chain employs TRBV28 and TRBJ1-1; 8 nucleotides match TRBD1. Per the germline V gene, CDR1 is MDHEN and CDR2 is SYDVKM. Trimming at V came to 8 bases and at J to 4 bases, leaving 3 bases not matched to a gene. This CDR3 spans 12 amino acids. CDR3 residues: CASEGQVTEAFF. The CDR3 nucleotides read TGTGCCAGCGAGGGACAGGTCACTGAAGCTTTCTTT.

In this sample, this clone turned up once. This chain connects TRBV7-9 to TRBJ1-1; D is undetermined. Germline V CDR1 and CDR2: SEHNR, FQNEAQ (reference sequence). V was pared by 10 bases and J by 0 bases, with 18 bases between. This CDR3 region has 15 residues. CDR3: CATTLGVTMNTEAFF. The DNA of the CDR3 is TGTGCCACTACCTTGGGAGTAACCATGAACACTGAAGCTTTCTTT.

This clone was observed once. This rearrangement joins TRBV11-2 to TRBJ2-5; TRBD2 is a possible D gene (7 bases). Germline V gene lookup returns CDR1 SGHAT and CDR2 FQNNGV. The CDR3 is 16 residues long. With 5 bases removed from V and 3 bases from J, the gap between germline ends came to 19 bases. CDR3 DNA sequence: TGTGCCAGCAGCCGACGCGGTGGAGGGGGGGAAGAGACCCAGTACTTC. Encoded protein: CASSRRGGGGEETQYF.

Comment on this clone: Other DNA sequences in the same sample also yield this CDR3. This rearrangement joins TRBV10-3 to TRBJ2-1; TRBD2 matches at 7 bases. This CDR3 region has 15 residues. Germline V gives CDR1 ENHRY, CDR2 SYGVKD. V lost 2 bases, J lost 2 bases, and 3 bases stayed unmatched. CDR3 protein: CAISESGTTYNEQFF. The DNA of the CDR3 is TGTGCCATCAGTGAGAGCGGGACCACCTACAATGAGCAGTTCTTC.

The chain has TRBV10-3 and TRBJ1-2; D might be TRBD1 (5 bases). CDR1 is ENHRY and CDR2 is SYGVKD in the germline V gene. CDR3 length: 14 amino acids. Trimming took 6 bases from V and 1 from J, leaving 12 bases between them. CDR3 loop: CAIRAPTDNYGYTF. CDR3 in DNA: TGTGCCATCAGGGCCCCGACAGATAACTATGGCTACACCTTC.

The rearrangement uses TRBV19 and TRBJ2-7, with 7 positions matching TRBD2. Per germline, CDR1 LNHDA and CDR2 SQIVND (reference sequence). The CDR3 has 15 residues. J was trimmed by 1 base and V by 6 bases; bases with no gene match: 9. The CDR3 region has the DNA TGTGCCAGTAGCATCTCCGGGGAGGGGTCCTACGAGCAGTACTTC. This translates into CASSISGEGSYEQYF.

The V call is TRBV4-1, the J call TRBJ2-7; the match to TRBD1 covers 10 bases. The CDR3 totals 15 residues. Trimming cost V 4 bases and J 4 bases; bases outside gene matches: 7. Per germline, CDR1 MGHRA and CDR2 YSYEKL. The CDR3 here is CASSLGTGEGYEQYF. For the CDR3, the DNA is TGCGCCAGCAGCCTCGGGACAGGGGAGGGTTACGAGCAGTACTTC.

The gene calls are TRBV28 and TRBJ2-1; D possibly corresponds to TRBD2 (5 bases). Trimming cost V 5 bases and J 2 bases, with 10 bases left between them. From germline, CDR1 is MDHEN and CDR2 SYDVKM. This CDR3 spans 14 amino acids. The CDR3 bases are TGTGCCAGCAGTCCATCCGGGACCTACAATGAGCAGTTCTTC. This codes for CASSPSGTYNEQFF.

This chain links TRBV3-1 (or the pseudogene TRBV3-2) with TRBJ1-2; tentative D call: TRBD1 (6 bases). Trimming pared 2 bases from V and 7 bases from J, leaving 17 bases between. Germline assignment: CDR1 LGHDT and CDR2 YNNKEL (reference sequence). The CDR3 covers 15 residues. This CDR3 reads CASSQSRGGAGGYTF. The CDR3 DNA is TGTGCCAGCAGCCAATCCCGTGGGGGGGCTGGTGGCTACACCTTC.

This rearrangement joins TRBV6-2 or TRBV6-3 to TRBJ2-1; 9 nucleotides line up with TRBD1. CDR3 size: 19 residues. V trimming: 5 bases; J trimming: 6 bases; junction bases outside the gene matches: 20. Germline-derived CDR1 and CDR2 are MNHEY and SVGEGT. The CDR3 DNA reads as TGTGCCAGCAGTCTCCTCGCCGGGACAGGGTCTCTCGGGGGCAATGAGCAGTTCTTC. As protein: CASSLLAGTGSLGGNEQFF.

The gene calls are TRBV7-2 and TRBJ2-5; D remains unclear. The CDR3 is 13 residues long. V was clipped by 5 bases and J by 4 bases, with 11 bases between them. Per the germline V gene, CDR1 is SGHTA and CDR2 is FQGNSA. As DNA, the CDR3 is TGTGCCAGCAGCAAACCTACCACAGAGACCCAGTACTTC. Translation: CASSKPTTETQYF.

V gene TRBV5-8 combines with J gene TRBJ1-1; 8 bases agree with TRBD1. The CDR3 consists of 14 residues. Germline assignment: CDR1 SGHTS and CDR2 YDEGEE. V gave up 4 bases and J gave up 2 bases; unmatched junction bases: 4. CDR3 bases: TGTGCCAGCAGCAGTGGACAGGGTAACACTGAAGCTTTCTTT. It yields the protein CASSSGQGNTEAFF.

The chain employs TRBV9 and TRBJ2-7, with 13 bases identical to TRBD2. V gave up 5 bases and J gave up 3 bases; unmatched junction bases: 14. The CDR3 has 18 residues. Germline V CDR1 and CDR2: SGDLS, YYNGEE. The CDR3 nucleotides read TGTGCCAGCAGTGCAACCGGGACTAGCGGGGATGCATTCTACGAGCAGTACTTC. As protein: CASSATGTSGDAFYEQYF.

The chain links TRBV24-1 to TRBJ1-1, with D perhaps matching TRBD1 (5 bases). The V end lost 3 bases, the J end lost 0 bases, and 7 bases lay between the germline ends. CDR1 is KGHDR and CDR2 is SFDVKD in the germline V gene. This CDR3 region has 14 residues. The chain's CDR3 is CATSDGHLNTEAFF. As DNA, the CDR3 is TGTGCCACCAGTGATGGACACCTGAACACTGAAGCTTTCTTT.

This chain joins TRBV15 and TRBJ2-5, with a tentative D call TRBD2 (5 bases). V lost 3 bases and J lost 4, with 18 bases in between. Germline CDR1 is LNHNV and CDR2 is YYDKDF (reference sequence). The CDR3 is 16 residues long. Written as DNA, the CDR3 is TGTGCCACCAGCAGGGGGAGCAGAATCGGAGGAGAGACCCAGTACTTC. Translating gives CATSRGSRIGGETQYF. The full variable domain, rest sourced from reference TRBV15 and TRBJ2-5, is DAMVIQNPRYQVTQFGKPVTLSCSQTLNHNVMYWYQQKSSQAPKLLFHYYDKDFNNEADTPDNFQSRRPNTSFCFLDIRSPGLGDTAMYLCATSRGSRIGGETQYFGPGTRLLVL.

Here the CDR3 DNA reads TGTGCCAGCAGCCCGCTCTACACTATCGAGCAGTACTTC. Encoded protein: CASSPLYTIEQYF. The rearrangement uses TRBV7-2 and TRBJ2-7; D is undetermined. The V gene's germline CDR1 is SGHTA and CDR2 FQGNSA. The CDR3 consists of 13 residues. With 5 bases removed from V and 6 bases from J, the gap between germline ends came to 14 bases.

The CDR3 loop reads CASSQDRAGENGYTF. The CDR3 DNA is TGTGCCAGCAGCCAGGACCGAGCCGGGGAGAATGGCTACACCTTC. V usage is TRBV7-9 and J usage is TRBJ1-2, with unresolved D. The CDR3 is 15 residues long. Trimming removed 5 bases from V and 6 bases from J, with 19 bases in between. CDR1 and CDR2 from the germline V gene are SEHNR and FQNEAQ (reference sequence).

This sequence joins TRBV3-1 (or the pseudogene TRBV3-2) and TRBJ1-6; 7 bases agree with TRBD1. The CDR3 contains 14 residues. The J segment lost 9 bases and the V segment lost 5 bases, leaving 7 bases of the junction unmatched. Germline loops: CDR1 LGHDT, CDR2 YNNKEL (reference sequence). CDR3 amino acids: CASSYGTASSPLHF. The CDR3 DNA sequence: TGTGCCAGCAGCTACGGGACAGCCAGTTCACCCCTCCACTTT.